The 8 T cell receptor beta chains in this list originate from one sample, sequenced in a study of long-term antiretroviral therapy in people with HIV. Survey level was the resolution at which the v3.0 immunoSEQ assay ran. TCRdb keeps only in-frame clones here, not all; method: immunoSEQ multiplex PCR. The repertoire has roughly 27,000 clones, 85% of them found once; the top ten carry 8% to 9.5%. Specimen: unsorted PBMCs, collected 2.3 years after starting antiretroviral therapy. These receptor sequences come from a man between 40 and 49 years old with HIV.

This chain links TRBV7-8 with TRBJ2-5; TRBD2 agrees at 13 bases. There are 18 residues in the CDR3. Germline V CDR1 and CDR2: SGHVS, FQNEAQ. The V gene end was trimmed by 7 bases and the J gene end by 5 bases; junction bases not matched to a gene: 16. The CDR3 coding sequence is TGTGCCAGCAATCCATCTCCGGGACTAGCGGGATTGTATGAGACCCAGTACTTC. It yields the protein CASNPSPGLAGLYETQYF.

The rearrangement uses TRBV6-5 and TRBJ2-7, with 10 bases lining up with TRBD2. CDR1 and CDR2 from the germline V gene are MNHEY and SVGAGI. The V segment lost 6 bases and the J segment 0 bases; nucleotides outside the gene matches: 2. The CDR3 is made up of 14 amino acids. The CDR3 region is CASRWTSGSYEQYF. The CDR3 nucleotides are TGTGCCAGCAGATGGACTAGCGGCTCCTACGAGCAGTACTTC.

This chain links TRBV4-1 with TRBJ1-1; 7 bases line up with TRBD1. Unmatched junction bases numbered 16, after V lost 5 bases and J lost 1 base. The length of the CDR3 is 18 residues. Germline V gene sequence: CDR1 MGHRA, CDR2 YSYEKL. The CDR3 loop reads CASSIRVWGSGGNTEAFF. CDR3 DNA sequence: TGCGCCAGCAGCATCCGAGTGTGGGGGTCAGGGGGGAACACTGAAGCTTTCTTT.

This chain uses TRBV7-9 with TRBJ2-5; a possible D gene is TRBD1 (7 bases). The V gene's germline CDR1 is SEHNR and CDR2 FQNEAQ (reference sequence). The CDR3 extends over 16 amino acids. V was shortened by 3 bases and J by 4 bases, with 18 bases between the two germline ends. CDR3 amino acids: CASSFVVGGGRETQYF. CDR3 coding DNA: TGTGCCAGCAGCTTTGTCGTCGGAGGGGGCAGAGAGACCCAGTACTTC.

The V gene is TRBV5-1, the J gene TRBJ1-1; 7 bases match TRBD1. The ends lost 0 bases at V and 1 base at J; junction bases unmatched: 3. CDR3 length: 15 residues. Germline values: CDR1 SGHRS, CDR2 YFSETQ. The chain's CDR3 is CASSLGGGANTEAFF. The CDR3 DNA reads as TGCGCCAGCAGCTTGGGAGGGGGCGCGAACACTGAAGCTTTCTTT.

The chain recombines TRBV28 with TRBJ2-1, with D perhaps TRBD1 or TRBD2 (5 bases each). The CDR3 loop spans 13 amino acids. The V gene's germline CDR1 is MDHEN and CDR2 SYDVKM. V was shortened by 7 bases and J by 9 bases, with 16 bases between the two germline ends. CDR3: CASTEGLVGEQFF. CDR3 coding DNA: TGTGCCAGCACCGAGGGGCTAGTTGGTGAGCAGTTCTTC.

This clone occurred once. This chain joins TRBV27 and TRBJ1-2, with 7 bases lining up with TRBD1. This CDR3 region has 13 residues. V was pared by 5 bases and J by 4 bases, with 4 bases of the junction left unmatched. Germline loops: CDR1 MNHEY, CDR2 SMNVEV (reference sequence). CDR3 coding DNA: TGTGCCAGCAGTCCTCGGGACAGCTATGGCTACACCTTC. Its protein product is CASSPRDSYGYTF.

This chain connects TRBV9 to TRBJ1-1; D possibly corresponds to TRBD1 (5 bases). Germline values: CDR1 SGDLS, CDR2 YYNGEE. The CDR3 is 12 amino acids. V lost 2 bases and J lost 5, with 7 bases in between. CDR3 sequence reads: CASSVGGTEAFF. CDR3 nucleotides: TGTGCCAGCAGCGTCGGGGGAACTGAAGCTTTCTTT. Variable domain in full (rest from reference TRBV9 and TRBJ1-1): DSGVTQTPKHLITATGQRVTLRCSPRSGDLSVYWYQQSLDQGLQFLIQYYNGEERAKGNILERFSAQQFPDLHSELNLSSLELGDSALYFCASSVGGTEAFFGQGTRLTVV.